A selection of T cell receptor beta chains follows, all from one sample in a study of CD8 T cells in ankylosing spondylitis. TCRdb called the 5' RACE reads again in MiXCR, with one record for every CDR3 protein. The sample has some 130,000 distinct CDR3 sequences, roughly 13% seen once. Sequenced material: blood, either unsorted or a sorted T cell fraction (not recorded which). The source is a female donor with ankylosing spondylitis or in good health (not recorded which). The CDR3 runs from the conserved cysteine through the conserved F or W. A D gene is named only where the DNA matches it firmly. Part of the rows lack a size; the others show once, few, many or a class for expanded clones.

D gene	V gene	clone size	J gene	CDR3 DNA	CDR3 protein
-	TRBV30	-	TRBJ2-2	TGTGCCTGGAGCGCGTCGGGAGACGGGGAGCTGTTTTTT	CAWSASGDGELFF
TRBD1	TRBV9	many	TRBJ1-6	TGTGCCAGCAGCCCCCGAGGGACAGTCAATTCACCCCTCCACTTT	CASSPRGTVNSPLHF
TRBD1	TRBV5-1	few	TRBJ2-7	TGCGCCAGCAGCGCAATGGACAGGGGCCTCTACGAGCAGTACTTC	CASSAMDRGLYEQYF
TRBD1	TRBV6-1	-	TRBJ1-1	TGTGCCAGCAGTGACACGGACAGGGTCACTGAAGCTTTCTTT	CASSDTDRVTEAFF
TRBD1	TRBV4-1	many	TRBJ2-2	TGCGCCAGCACCTGGACAGGGACCACCGGGGAGCTGTTTTTT	CASTWTGTTGELFF
TRBD2	TRBV5-1	-	TRBJ2-7	TGCGCCGGCAGCCTGGGCGGGAGCTCCTACGAGCAGTACTTC	CAGSLGGSSYEQYF
-	TRBV7-8	many	TRBJ2-7	TGTGCCAGCAGCTCGGGTCTTATCTCCTACGAGCAGTACTTC	CASSSGLISYEQYF
TRBD1	TRBV5-1	many	TRBJ2-2	TGCGCCAGCAGCGGATCGACAGGGGCCACCGGGGAGCTGTTTTTT	CASSGSTGATGELFF
-	TRBV5-1	many	TRBJ2-2	TGCGCCAGCAGCTTGAGGTTCCCTAACACCGGGGAGCTGTTTTTT	CASSLRFPNTGELFF
TRBD1	TRBV6-1	many	TRBJ1-5	TGTGCCAGCAGCCCCGGACAGGGTAAGCCCCAGCATTTT	CASSPGQGKPQHF
-	TRBV5-1	many	TRBJ2-3	TGCGCCAGCAGCTTCGCGGGAAAGACAGATACGCAGTATTTT	CASSFAGKTDTQYF
-	TRBV14	many	TRBJ2-3	TGTGCCAGCAGCCAATTCCGGAAAGCAGATACGCAGTATTTT	CASSQFRKADTQYF
-	TRBV28	many	TRBJ2-1	TGTGCCAGCAGCCCGGGTCAGTTTAATGAGCAGTTCTTC	CASSPGQFNEQFF
TRBD1	TRBV27	few	TRBJ2-4	TGTGCCAGCAGTACACGGGACAGGTTGGGGATTCAGTACTTC	CASSTRDRLGIQYF
-	TRBV5-1	few	TRBJ2-2	TGCGCCAGCAGCTTGGTTATAAACACCGGGGAGCTGTTTTTT	CASSLVINTGELFF
TRBD2	TRBV30	few	TRBJ2-3	TGTGCCTGGAGTCACGGGACTACCGACACAGATACGCAGTATTTT	CAWSHGTTDTDTQYF
-	TRBV20-1	-	TRBJ2-7	TGCAGTGCTAGGATGCCGCCCTACGAGCAGTACTTC	CSARMPPYEQYF
-	TRBV4-1	few	TRBJ2-7	TGCGCCAGCAGCCAGGAGGGACAGTTGTACGAGCAGTACTTC	CASSQEGQLYEQYF
-	TRBV3-1	once	TRBJ1-1	TGTGCCAGCAGCCAAGGATTGGGGGCGAACACTGAAGCTTTCTTT	CASSQGLGANTEAFF